The 14 T cell receptor beta chains below were found in one sample sequenced in a study of T cells after yellow fever vaccination. MiXCR, applied by TCRdb to the 5' RACE reads, yields one record per CDR3 protein. Of 350,000 to 450,000 distinct CDR3 sequences in the sample, around 6.5% were seen once. This specimen consisted of PBMCs, obtained 5 days after the yellow fever booster vaccination. The receptors derive from a man aged 30 to 39 who received the YFV17D yellow fever vaccine.

There are a few counts of this clonotype. V gene TRBV3-1 combines with J gene TRBJ2-5; D is undetermined. Germline values: CDR1 LGHDT, CDR2 YNNKEL (reference sequence). The CDR3 is made up of 17 amino acids. V lost 0 bases and J 4 bases, leaving 18 bases between the germline ends. This CDR3 reads CASSQERSLARGETQYF. CDR3 in DNA: TGTGCCAGCAGCCAAGAGCGATCTCTGGCTCGAGGAGAGACCCAGTACTTC.

CDR3 amino acids: CATSGPDTDTQYF. The CDR3 DNA reads as TGTGCCACCAGTGGGCCAGACACAGATACGCAGTATTTT. The chain links TRBV24-1 to TRBJ2-3; D is uncertain. The V gene's germline CDR1 is KGHDR and CDR2 SFDVKD. With 5 bases removed from V and 2 bases from J, the gap between germline ends came to 7 bases. The CDR3 contains 13 residues.

As to this clonotype: Since a much larger clone is just one base distant, this may be a read error. The V gene is TRBV3-1, the J gene TRBJ2-2; tentative D call: TRBD2 (6 bases). This CDR3 has 14 residues. CDR1 is LGHDT, CDR2 YNNKEL, per germline (reference sequence). CDR3 sequence: CASSQGGATGEVFF. The CDR3, as DNA: TGTGCCAGCAGCCAAGGCGGGGCGACCGGGGAGGTGTTTTTT. The whole variable domain, remainder taken from reference TRBV3-1 and TRBJ2-2, is DTAVSQTPKYLVTQMGNDKSIKCEQNLGHDTMYWYKQDSKKFLKIMFSYNNKELIINETVPNRFSPKSPDKAHLNLHINSLELGDSAVYFCASSQGGATGEVFFGEGSRLTVL.

The rearrangement joins TRBV14 to TRBJ2-2, with unresolved D. Germline assignment: CDR1 SGHDN and CDR2 FVKESK. Between the trimmed V and J ends, which lost 3 bases and 8 bases, there was a span of 25 bases. The CDR3 spans 18 residues. The DNA of the CDR3 is TGTGCCAGCAGCCATAAACCCCTGGGCCAGCTCTTTCTGGGGGAGCTGTTTTTT. Protein sequence: CASSHKPLGQLFLGELFF.

This clonotype was recorded at least ten times. This chain connects TRBV7-2 to TRBJ2-3, with TRBD2 identical over 9 bases. The length of the CDR3 is 16 residues. Germline V gene data show CDR1 as SGHTA and CDR2 as FQGNSA. The V gene end was trimmed by 4 bases and the J gene end by 2 bases; junction bases not matched to a gene: 7. The CDR3 loop reads CASSSTTSGYTDTQYF. The CDR3 DNA follows: TGTGCCAGCAGCTCAACGACTAGCGGATACACAGATACGCAGTATTTT.

The rearrangement links TRBV2 to TRBJ1-4; D uncertain. The CDR3 sequence is 13 residues long. V lost 6 bases and J 1 base, leaving 6 bases between the germline ends. Germline V gene data show CDR1 as SNHLY and CDR2 as FYNNEI. The chain's CDR3 is CASRERTNEKLFF. The CDR3 region has the DNA TGTGCCAGCAGGGAGAGAACTAATGAAAAACTGTTTTTT.

Ten or more counts support this clonotype. This chain connects TRBV20-1 to TRBJ2-2, with 9 bases identical to TRBD1. Trimming took 3 bases from V and 7 from J; bases not matched to a gene: 3. In germline, CDR1 is DFQATT, CDR2 SNEGSKA (reference sequence). This CDR3 has 13 residues. This CDR3 reads CSARGQGNGELFF. CDR3 bases: TGCAGTGCTAGGGGACAGGGTAACGGGGAGCTGTTTTTT.

The chain is built from TRBV18 and TRBJ2-2, with TRBD1 matching over 8 bases. This CDR3 has 15 residues. The trim removed 8 bases at V and 5 bases at J, leaving 10 bases unmatched. Germline values: CDR1 KGHSH, CDR2 LQKENI. CDR3 in DNA: TGTGCCAGCACGCGACAGGGGAAAAGAACCGGGGAGCTGTTTTTT. Protein sequence: CASTRQGKRTGELFF. The full variable domain, its missing parts supplied by reference TRBV18 and TRBJ2-2, is NAGVMQNPRHLVRRRGQEARLRCSPMKGHSHVYWYRQLPEEGLKFMVYLQKENIIDESGMPKERFSAEFPKEGPSILRIQQVVRGDSAAYFCASTRQGKRTGELFFGEGSRLTVL.

This clonotype was detected ten times or more. The rearrangement uses TRBV5-1 and TRBJ1-2; D not certain. The ends were cut back, 5 bases at V and 4 bases at J, with 15 bases in the middle. This CDR3 is 14 amino acids long. The germline V gene encodes CDR1 SGHRS and CDR2 YFSETQ. Here the CDR3 reads CASSMDRRSYGYTF. CDR3 DNA: TGCGCCAGCAGTATGGACCGAAGATCCTATGGCTACACCTTC.

On this clonotype itself: A read error is possible here, since a much larger clone lies one base away. The rearrangement uses TRBV12-3 or TRBV12-4 and TRBJ2-5; possibly TRBD1 or TRBD2 for D (8 bases each). The length of the CDR3 is 13 residues. V dropped 7 bases and J dropped 5 bases, with 14 bases sitting between them. CDR3 region: CASTGGDRETQYF. In DNA, the CDR3 is TGTGCCAGCACCGGGGGGGACAGGGAGACCCAGTACTTC.

The chain links TRBV7-2 to TRBJ2-3; 7 positions agree with TRBD2. V shed 6 bases, J shed 2 bases, and the junction held 8 bases outside the gene matches. There are 15 residues in the CDR3. Germline V gene lookup returns CDR1 SGHTA and CDR2 FQGNSA. CDR3 region: CASRSGGLYTDTQYF. The CDR3 coding sequence is TGTGCCAGCAGGTCCGGGGGACTATACACAGATACGCAGTATTTT.

This clonotype was observed at least ten times. This chain connects TRBV25-1 to TRBJ1-5; no clear D. V gave up 2 bases and J gave up 2 bases, with 7 bases separating them. The germline gives CDR1 MGHDK, CDR2 SYGVNS. The CDR3 spans 14 residues. CDR3 sequence (DNA): TGTGCCAGCAGTGAAGGTCTGGGCAATCAGCCCCAGCATTTT. Translated: CASSEGLGNQPQHF. Supplemented by reference TRBV25-1 and TRBJ1-5, the full variable domain reads EADIYQTPRYLVIGTGKKITLECSQTMGHDKMYWYQQDPGMELHLIHYSYGVNSTEKGDLSSESTVSRIRTEHFPLTLESARPSHTSQYLCASSEGLGNQPQHFGDGTRLSIL.

In this sample, this clonotype turned up a few times. The J gene is TRBJ2-1, the V gene TRBV10-3, with 9 bases lining up with TRBD2. In germline, CDR1 is ENHRY, CDR2 SYGVKD. This CDR3 has 17 residues. The V segment lost 0 bases and the J segment 1 base; nucleotides outside the gene matches: 4. DNA of the CDR3: TGTGCCATCAGTGAGTCTGGTAGCGGGAGATCCTACAATGAGCAGTTCTTC. It encodes CAISESGSGRSYNEQFF.

This clonotype was detected a few times. The chain links TRBV20-1 to TRBJ2-1; the D gene is possibly TRBD1 (6 bases). V lost 2 bases, J lost 7 bases, and 12 bases lay in between. This CDR3 is 13 amino acids long. CDR1 is DFQATT, CDR2 SNEGSKA, per germline (reference sequence). The CDR3 sequence is CSARNLGANEQFF. The CDR3 DNA is TGCAGTGCTAGAAACCTGGGGGCAAATGAGCAGTTCTTC.